The 16 T cell receptor beta chains below come from one sample, sequenced in a study of cytomegalovirus exposure and HLA in healthy donors. Clones were read by immunoSEQ multiplex PCR, and TCRdb kept only the in-frame ones, dropping some. The table has about 140,000 clones, 85% to 90% seen once; the top ten hold under 3%. The material sequenced was PBMCs. The origin of the receptors is a young man in good health and CMV-seronegative.

The J gene is TRBJ1-5, the V gene TRBV28, with 10 bases that match TRBD1. CDR1 and CDR2 from the germline V gene are MDHEN and SYDVKM. This CDR3 comprises 15 residues. J was trimmed by 4 bases and V by 8 bases; bases with no gene match: 8. CDR3 sequence: CASQGTGAGNQPQHF. CDR3 bases: TGTGCCAGCCAAGGGACAGGGGCTGGTAATCAGCCCCAGCATTTT.

The DNA for the CDR3 is TGTGCCAGCAGCTTATACGGGGGACTTGAGCAGTTCTTC. Its translation is CASSLYGGLEQFF. V is TRBV7-2 and J is TRBJ2-1, with D possibly TRBD2 on 6 matching bases. The ends were cut back, 2 bases at V and 9 bases at J, with 11 bases in the middle. Germline values: CDR1 SGHTA, CDR2 FQGNSA. The CDR3 is 13 amino acids.

The chain combines TRBV28 with TRBJ2-7, with D perhaps matching TRBD2 (6 bases). Germline-derived CDR1 and CDR2 are MDHEN and SYDVKM. V was clipped by 5 bases and J by 6 bases, with 17 bases between them. The CDR3 is 14 residues long. The chain's CDR3 is CASSVGGSTGEQYF. Written as DNA, the CDR3 is TGTGCCAGCAGTGTGGGGGGATCTACCGGCGAGCAGTACTTC. The variable domain in full, completed from reference TRBV28 and TRBJ2-7, reads DVKVTQSSRYLVKRTGEKVFLECVQDMDHENMFWYRQDPGLGLRLIYFSYDVKMKEKGDIPEGYSVSREKKERFSLILESASTNQTSMYLCASSVGGSTGEQYFGPGTRLTVT.

The V gene is TRBV28, the J gene TRBJ2-1; 7 bases agree with TRBD1. The CDR3 covers 14 residues. Germline V gene sequence: CDR1 MDHEN, CDR2 SYDVKM. Germline trimming cut 3 bases from V and 6 bases from J; bases unmatched to any gene: 5. The CDR3 here is CASSLFGTVNEQFF. The DNA for the CDR3 is TGTGCCAGCAGTTTGTTCGGGACAGTCAATGAGCAGTTCTTC. Full variable domain (outside the CDR3, taken from reference TRBV28 and TRBJ2-1): DVKVTQSSRYLVKRTGEKVFLECVQDMDHENMFWYRQDPGLGLRLIYFSYDVKMKEKGDIPEGYSVSREKKERFSLILESASTNQTSMYLCASSLFGTVNEQFFGPGTRLTVL.

The chain uses TRBV5-6 and TRBJ1-6; D not resolved. CDR3 size: 16 residues. V lost 3 bases and J lost 0, with 10 bases in between. The germline gives CDR1 SGHDT, CDR2 YYEEEE. The CDR3 loop is CASSWRRSSYNSPLHF. CDR3 bases: TGTGCCAGCAGCTGGCGACGGAGCTCCTATAATTCACCCCTCCACTTT.

The chain employs TRBV5-6 and TRBJ1-5, with 8 bases identical to TRBD1. V was clipped by 4 bases and J by 5 bases; unmatched bases: 5. CDR1 and CDR2 from the germline V gene are SGHDT and YYEEEE. The CDR3 length is 14 residues. The DNA of the CDR3 is TGTGCCAGCAGCCGGACAGGGTATGATCAGCCCCAGCATTTT. It translates to CASSRTGYDQPQHF. Full variable domain (outside the CDR3, taken from reference TRBV5-6 and TRBJ1-5): DAGVTQSPTHLIKTRGQQVTLRCSPKSGHDTVSWYQQALGQGPQFIFQYYEEEERQRGNFPDRFSGHQFPNYSSELNVNALLLGDSALYLCASSRTGYDQPQHFGDGTRLSIL.

The V call is TRBV7-9, the J call TRBJ2-1, with 10 bases aligning to TRBD2. J gave up 5 bases and V 2 bases, and 3 bases lay outside the gene matches. Germline V gene data show CDR1 as SEHNR and CDR2 as FQNEAQ (reference sequence). CDR3 length: 15 amino acids. The CDR3 coding sequence is TGTGCCAGCAGCTTAACTAGCGGGACTCACAATGAGCAGTTCTTC. Translated: CASSLTSGTHNEQFF.

This rearrangement joins TRBV5-1 to TRBJ2-3, with D perhaps TRBD2 (6 bases). V shed 0 bases and J shed 2 bases, with 10 bases lying between them. CDR1 and CDR2 (germline): SGHRS, YFSETQ. The CDR3 loop spans 15 amino acids. CDR3 amino acids: CASSLVTGDTDTQYF. The CDR3 DNA sequence: TGCGCCAGCAGCTTGGTTACGGGGGACACAGATACGCAGTATTTT. Full variable domain (outside the CDR3, taken from reference TRBV5-1 and TRBJ2-3): KAGVTQTPRYLIKTRGQQVTLSCSPISGHRSVSWYQQTPGQGLQFLFEYFSETQRNKGNFPGRFSGRQFSNSRSEMNVSTLELGDSALYLCASSLVTGDTDTQYFGPGTRLTVL.

The chain combines TRBV15 with TRBJ1-1; possible D gene TRBD1, 5 bases. Germline lookup yields CDR1 LNHNV and CDR2 YYDKDF (reference sequence). The V gene lost 0 bases and the J gene lost 0 bases, with 11 bases spanning the gap. The CDR3 is made up of 16 amino acids. The CDR3 here is CATSRDSRQMNTEAFF. CDR3 DNA: TGTGCCACCAGCAGAGATAGTAGACAGATGAACACTGAAGCTTTCTTT.

This rearrangement joins TRBV28 to TRBJ2-7; D not resolved. This CDR3 region has 14 residues. V was clipped by 3 bases and J by 2 bases, with 11 bases between them. Germline lookup yields CDR1 MDHEN and CDR2 SYDVKM. DNA for the CDR3: TGTGCCAGCAGTTTTATCCTCACTCCCTACGAGCAGTACTTC. Translating gives CASSFILTPYEQYF.

This chain connects TRBV4-1 to TRBJ2-1; D possibly corresponds to TRBD2 (5 bases). V was shortened by 4 bases and J by 7 bases, with 17 bases between the two germline ends. Germline CDR1 and CDR2: MGHRA and YSYEKL. The CDR3 runs 15 residues. CDR3 DNA: TGCGCCAGCAGCCTACGAGCGAGGGCCGGAAATGAGCAGTTCTTC. It codes for CASSLRARAGNEQFF.

V gene TRBV10-3 combines with J gene TRBJ1-1; D is uncertain. CDR1 and CDR2 from the germline V gene are ENHRY and SYGVKD. Trimming removed 6 bases from V and 2 bases from J, with 19 bases in between. This CDR3 has 16 residues. The CDR3: CAIRPLPRETNTEAFF. Written as DNA, the CDR3 is TGTGCCATCAGGCCCCTACCCCGGGAGACCAACACTGAAGCTTTCTTT.

This chain joins TRBV28 and TRBJ1-2; TRBD1 agrees at 7 bases. Germline values: CDR1 MDHEN, CDR2 SYDVKM. The CDR3 runs to 13 residues. V lost 6 bases to trimming and J lost 4 bases; unmatched junction nucleotides: 5. CDR3 coding DNA: TGTGCCAGCAGCCCGGGACAGCCCTATGGCTACACCTTC. Its protein is CASSPGQPYGYTF.

This rearrangement joins TRBV6-6 to TRBJ1-5; 9 bases are shared with TRBD1. V dropped 8 bases and J dropped 7; count of bases not matched to a gene: 9. The germline V gene has CDR1 MNHNY and CDR2 SVGAGI (reference sequence). This CDR3 is 14 amino acids long. CDR3 nucleotides: TGTGCCAGCGGGTCCGGGACAGGGTACCAGCCCCAGCATTTT. Translating it yields CASGSGTGYQPQHF.

The chain joins TRBV7-6 to TRBJ1-2; D unresolved. CDR1 is SGHVS, CDR2 FNYEAQ, per germline. The ends were cut back, 5 bases at V and 3 bases at J, with 22 bases in the middle. This CDR3 contains 17 residues. CDR3 protein: CASSPRVLDLGDYGYTF. The CDR3 nucleotides are TGTGCCAGCAGCCCGAGGGTCCTCGACCTAGGAGACTATGGCTACACCTTC.

The chain joins TRBV7-9 to TRBJ2-1; TRBD2 matches at 8 bases. This CDR3 contains 17 residues. The germline V gene has CDR1 SEHNR and CDR2 FQNEAQ (reference sequence). Trimming at V came to 3 bases and at J to 2 bases, leaving 9 bases not matched to a gene. CDR3 residues: CASSLRGAKIAYNEQFF. The CDR3 DNA sequence: TGTGCCAGCAGCTTGCGGGGGGCGAAGATTGCCTACAATGAGCAGTTCTTC.